What follows are 15 T cell receptor beta chains derived from one specimen sequenced in a study of blood T cell repertoires in COVID-19. Using immunoSEQ multiplex PCR, the repertoire was profiled, and TCRdb retains in-frame clones only, with some absent. Altogether 250,000 or so clones are present, 75% to 90% being singletons, with the ten largest covering about 1%. The sequenced sample was PBMCs or T cells enriched from blood (not recorded which). These receptors came from a man over 45 who had been exposed to COVID-19.

This chain connects TRBV23-1 to TRBJ1-4, with 10 bases lining up with TRBD1. TRBV23-1 is an open reading frame, and its role is uncertain. V trimming: 2 bases; J trimming: 0 bases; junction bases outside the gene matches: 18. The CDR3 is 22 residues long. CDR3 amino acids: CASSQKYRWTGGLGTTNEKLFF. The CDR3 DNA reads TGCGCCAGCAGTCAAAAATACCGTTGGACAGGGGGATTGGGGACAACTAATGAAAAACTGTTTTTT.

The rearrangement links TRBV5-1 to TRBJ2-1; 11 nucleotides line up with TRBD2. Per the germline V gene, CDR1 is SGHRS and CDR2 is YFSETQ. CDR3 length equals 14 residues. Unmatched junction bases numbered 4, after V lost 0 bases and J lost 11 bases. As DNA, the CDR3 is TGCGCCAGCAGCTTGGAATCTAGCGGGAGGAAGCAGTTCTTC. This sequence encodes CASSLESSGRKQFF.

The V gene is TRBV5-1, the J gene TRBJ2-5, with 10 bases fitting TRBD2. CDR3 length: 15 residues. CDR1 is SGHRS, CDR2 YFSETQ, per germline. J was trimmed by 3 bases and V by 3 bases; bases with no gene match: 5. The CDR3 region has the DNA TGCGCCAGCAGCTCGAGCGGGGGGGCTGAAGAGACCCAGTACTTC. As protein: CASSSSGGAEETQYF.

The rearrangement joins TRBV28 to TRBJ1-6, with TRBD1 matching over 7 bases. This CDR3 comprises 18 residues. With V trimmed by 6 bases and J by 0 bases, 11 bases remained unmatched. Per the germline V gene, CDR1 is MDHEN and CDR2 is SYDVKM. CDR3 bases: TGTGCCAGCAGCCCCAGGGGGGCCTGGAGCTCCTATAATTCACCCCTCCACTTT. Residues: CASSPRGAWSSYNSPLHF.

This rearrangement joins TRBV23-1 to TRBJ2-5, with TRBD1 matching over 9 bases. TRBV23-1 is an ORF; its function is uncertain. This CDR3 contains 14 residues. V trimming: 2 bases; J trimming: 5 bases; junction bases outside the gene matches: 3. The CDR3 loop reads CASSQRTGGETQYF. The CDR3 DNA follows: TGCGCCAGCAGTCAACGTACAGGGGGCGAGACCCAGTACTTC.

The chain combines TRBV10-3 with TRBJ1-2; D may be TRBD1 (5 bases). V shed 3 bases and J shed 7 bases, with 12 bases lying between them. This CDR3 comprises 13 residues. CDR1 is ENHRY and CDR2 is SYGVKD in the germline V gene. This chain's CDR3 is CAISDGQGGGYTF. For the CDR3, the DNA is TGTGCCATCAGTGATGGGCAGGGAGGTGGCTACACCTTC.

The chain links TRBV18 to TRBJ1-2; 10 positions agree with TRBD1. This CDR3 comprises 15 residues. V lost 3 bases and J lost 4; bases outside the gene matches: 5. The germline V gene encodes CDR1 KGHSH and CDR2 LQKENI. The CDR3 here is CASSPTGTGAYGYTF. In nucleotides, the CDR3 is TGTGCCAGCTCACCGACTGGGACAGGGGCCTATGGCTACACCTTC.

In DNA form, the CDR3 reads TGTGCCAGCAGCTTGACGGGGGGGCTTGGCGGGGAGCTGTTTTTT. This translates into CASSLTGGLGGELFF. The gene calls are TRBV7-8 and TRBJ2-2, with 8 bases lining up with TRBD2. CDR1 and CDR2 from the germline V gene are SGHVS and FQNEAQ. Trimming removed 3 bases from V and 7 bases from J; junction bases left unmatched: 7. This CDR3 has 15 residues.

CDR3 sequence (DNA): TGTGCCAGCAAGGGACTAGCGGGAGAAGAGACCCAGTACTTC. It is translated as CASKGLAGEETQYF. The chain recombines TRBV2 with TRBJ2-5, with 14 positions matching TRBD2. Germline V CDR1 and CDR2: SNHLY, FYNNEI. J lost 3 bases, V lost 7 bases, and 1 base had no gene match. CDR3 length equals 14 residues. The full variable domain, rest sourced from reference TRBV2 and TRBJ2-5, is EPEVTQTPSHQVTQMGQEVILRCVPISNHLYFYWYRQILGQKVEFLVSFYNNEISEKSEIFDDQFSVERPDGSNFTLKIRSTKLEDSAMYFCASKGLAGEETQYFGPGTRLLVL.

CDR3 protein: CSVVSRMDNYGYTF. Written as DNA, the CDR3 is TGCAGCGTTGTTAGCCGGATGGATAACTATGGCTACACCTTC. This sequence joins TRBV29-1 and TRBJ1-2; no clear D gene. CDR3 size: 14 residues. V was trimmed by 4 bases and J by 1 base, leaving 13 bases between them. Germline V gives CDR1 SQVTM, CDR2 ANQGSEA.

V usage is TRBV10-3 and J usage is TRBJ2-1; 7 nucleotides match TRBD2. V shed 0 bases and J 11 bases; nucleotides not matched to a gene: 7. Germline assignment: CDR1 ENHRY and CDR2 SYGVKD. This CDR3 is built from 14 residues. The CDR3 DNA reads as TGTGCCATCAGTGAGTCGACGGGGACTACAAAGCAGTTCTTC. Protein: CAISESTGTTKQFF.

The V call is TRBV7-8, the J call TRBJ1-2, with 9 bases that match TRBD1. This CDR3 contains 15 residues. V gave up 4 bases and J gave up 6 bases; unmatched junction bases: 9. Per germline, CDR1 SGHVS and CDR2 FQNEAQ. Written as DNA, the CDR3 is TGTGCCAGCAGCTCCCGGGACAGGGACTTTCATGGCTACACCTTC. The encoded protein is CASSSRDRDFHGYTF.

The chain links TRBV27 to TRBJ2-1, with D perhaps TRBD1 (6 bases). Germline V gives CDR1 MNHEY, CDR2 SMNVEV (reference sequence). V dropped 7 bases and J dropped 0 bases, with 16 bases sitting between them. The CDR3 is 16 amino acids. CDR3 loop: CASKGDPHTSYNEQFF. CDR3 bases: TGTGCCAGCAAGGGGGATCCACATACCTCCTACAATGAGCAGTTCTTC.

The chain combines TRBV7-8 with TRBJ1-4; D perhaps matches TRBD2 (5 bases). TRBJ2-2 explains the end of the DNA better; the J call may be wrong. Germline CDR1 SGHVS, CDR2 FQNEAQ. The CDR3 consists of 13 residues. The CDR3 region has the DNA TGTGCCAGCAGCTTAGACCCGGGAGGGGAGCTGTTTTTT. Translating gives CASSLDPGGELFF.

This clone was counted only a few times. This sequence joins TRBV19 and TRBJ1-2; D is unresolved. Trimming stripped 5 bases from V and 2 bases from J, with 6 bases between. Germline V gene data show CDR1 as LNHDA and CDR2 as SQIVND (reference sequence). The CDR3 spans 12 residues. CDR3 sequence: CASSVVNYGYTF. CDR3 DNA: TGTGCCAGTAGTGTCGTAAACTATGGCTACACCTTC.